The T cell receptor (beta chain) under discussion was sequenced for a study of shared clonotypes between healthy human individuals. V lost 4 bases, J lost 4 bases, and 8 bases lay in between. The CDR3 extends over 13 amino acids. Germline lookup yields CDR1 MNHNS and CDR2 SASEGT. Turning to this clone: Its antigen is still unknown. A much larger clone differs by one base, so this may be a read error.

Study-wide points: The donor pool, a small one, limited the genetic and exposure-history diversity represented.

The method was immunoSEQ multiplex PCR; TCRdb's version includes in-frame clones alone and lacks a portion of them. The sample consists of about 1 million clones, around 76% of them appearing once. Sequenced: memory CD4+ T cells sorted from blood. This sample's subset: CD45RA-negative fraction. The source is a man between 18 and 29 years old in good health. The gene calls are TRBV6-1 and TRBJ1-5; the D gene is possibly TRBD1 (5 bases). In nucleotides, the CDR3 is TGTGCCAGCAGTGGGGACCCGAATCAGCCCCAGCATTTT. Its protein is CASSGDPNQPQHF.